A selection of T cell receptor beta chains follows, all from one sample in a study of blood T cell repertoires in COVID-19. Using immunoSEQ multiplex PCR, the repertoire was profiled, and TCRdb retains in-frame clones only, with some absent. The table shows about 120,000 clones, with 78% occurring only once. Sequencing was carried out using peripheral blood. These receptors originate from a man in his 70s with acute or convalescent COVID-19. CDR3s leave out the opening cysteine and the closing phenylalanine or tryptophan. Where a row states a size, it is once, few, many or the class of an expanded clone; other rows omit it.

size	V	J	CDR3
few	TRBV7-3	TRBJ2-6	ASSPSGQGSSGANVLT
medium-sized	TRBV2	TRBJ2-1	ASTRTSGGYNEQF
NA	TRBV5-5	TRBJ1-1	ASSLVYTGQGNTEAF
few	TRBV2	TRBJ1-5	ASSPRPGQRQPQH
NA	TRBV3-1/TRBV3-2	TRBJ2-1	ASSQAEEQF
NA	TRBV11-2	TRBJ2-7	ASSLGESSYEQY
NA	TRBV27	TRBJ1-5	ASSLYSTGQPQH
few	TRBV9	TRBJ1-4	ASSTLNGGLEKLF
NA	TRBV7-2	TRBJ2-5	ASSGRETQY
few	TRBV13	TRBJ1-6	ASSLGDRGLSPLH
few	TRBV4-3	TRBJ1-2	ASSQDRQVLSYT
NA	TRBV11-3	TRBJ2-1	ASSPRGLYNEQF
NA	TRBV3-1/TRBV3-2	TRBJ2-3	ASSPRDTSTDTQY
NA	TRBV5-1	TRBJ1-3	ASSKGQGMLNTIY
NA	TRBV6-6	TRBJ1-1	ASSYSRRDTEAF
NA	TRBV9	TRBJ1-6	ASSVALPGQGDSPLH
few	TRBV19	TRBJ1-1	ASSIVPNLNTEAF
many	TRBV5-8	TRBJ1-5	ASSNSGTTNQPQH
NA	TRBV7-8	TRBJ1-6	ASSTGQAPNSPLH
NA	TRBV5-1	TRBJ1-1	ASSLEGGESEAF
once	TRBV7-9	TRBJ1-1	ASSGQYGEAF
NA	TRBV5-1	TRBJ1-1	ASRRAGRNTEAF